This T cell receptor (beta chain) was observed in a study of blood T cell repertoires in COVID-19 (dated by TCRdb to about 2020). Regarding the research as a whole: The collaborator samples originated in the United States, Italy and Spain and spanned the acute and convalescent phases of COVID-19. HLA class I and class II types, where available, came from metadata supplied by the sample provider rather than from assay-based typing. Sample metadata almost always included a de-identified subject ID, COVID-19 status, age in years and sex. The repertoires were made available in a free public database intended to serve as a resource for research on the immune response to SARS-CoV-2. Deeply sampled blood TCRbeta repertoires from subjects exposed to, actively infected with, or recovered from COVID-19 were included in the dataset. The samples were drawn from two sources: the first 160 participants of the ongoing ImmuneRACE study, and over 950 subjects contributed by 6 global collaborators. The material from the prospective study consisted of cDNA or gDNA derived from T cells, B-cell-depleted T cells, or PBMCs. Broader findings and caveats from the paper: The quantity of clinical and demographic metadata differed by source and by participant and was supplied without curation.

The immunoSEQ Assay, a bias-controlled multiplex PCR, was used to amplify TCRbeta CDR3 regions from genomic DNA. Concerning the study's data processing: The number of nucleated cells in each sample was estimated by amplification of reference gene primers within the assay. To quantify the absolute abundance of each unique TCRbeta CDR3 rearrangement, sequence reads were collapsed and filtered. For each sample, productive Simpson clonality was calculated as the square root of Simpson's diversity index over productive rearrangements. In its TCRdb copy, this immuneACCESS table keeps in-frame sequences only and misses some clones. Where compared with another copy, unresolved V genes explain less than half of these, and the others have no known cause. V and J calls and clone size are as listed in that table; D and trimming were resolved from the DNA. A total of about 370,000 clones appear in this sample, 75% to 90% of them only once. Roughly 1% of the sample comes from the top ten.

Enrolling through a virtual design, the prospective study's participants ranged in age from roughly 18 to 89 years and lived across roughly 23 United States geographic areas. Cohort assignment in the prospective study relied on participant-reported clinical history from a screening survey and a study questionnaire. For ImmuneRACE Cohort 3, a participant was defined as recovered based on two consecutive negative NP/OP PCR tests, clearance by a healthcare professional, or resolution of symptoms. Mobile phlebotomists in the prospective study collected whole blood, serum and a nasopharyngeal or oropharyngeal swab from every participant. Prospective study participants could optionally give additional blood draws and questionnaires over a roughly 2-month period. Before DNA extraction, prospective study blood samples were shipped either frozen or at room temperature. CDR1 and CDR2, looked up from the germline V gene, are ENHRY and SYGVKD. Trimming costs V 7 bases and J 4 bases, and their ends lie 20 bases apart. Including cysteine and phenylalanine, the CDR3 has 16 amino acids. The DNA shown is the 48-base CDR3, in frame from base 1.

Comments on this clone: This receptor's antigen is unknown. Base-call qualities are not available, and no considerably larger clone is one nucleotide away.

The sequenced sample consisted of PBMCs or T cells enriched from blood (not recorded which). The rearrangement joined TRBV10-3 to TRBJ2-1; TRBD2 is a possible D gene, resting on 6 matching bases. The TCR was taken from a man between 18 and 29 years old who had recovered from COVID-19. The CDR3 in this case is CAITKQVSGLYNEQFF. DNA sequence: TGTGCCATCACCAAGCAGGTTAGCGGACTATACAATGAGCAGTTCTTC.